A selection of T cell receptor beta chains follows, all from one sample in a study of cytomegalovirus exposure and HLA in healthy donors. This table comes from immunoSEQ multiplex PCR, and its TCRdb copy is limited to in-frame clones, with some not included. The data show 100,000 to 150,000 clones, around 84% seen once. The sequencing sample was made of PBMCs. All receptors derive from a woman under 30 in good health and CMV-seropositive. CDR3s include the opening cysteine and the closing phenylalanine or tryptophan. A D gene is named only where the DNA matches it firmly. For some rows the clone size is stated as once, few or many, or as a class when expanded; others skip it.

TRBD1 | once | TRBJ2-7 | TRBV29-1 | TGCAGCGTTGAACTTCGGACAGGGTCTTCCTACGAGCAGTACTTC | CSVELRTGSSYEQYF
- | - | TRBJ2-2 | TRBV9 | TGTGCCAGCAGCCCTGGACAGAAGAACACCGGGGAGCTGTTTTTT | CASSPGQKNTGELFF
TRBD1 | - | TRBJ2-5 | TRBV29-1 | TGCAGCGCGCTCGGGACAGGAGAGACCCAGTACTTC | CSALGTGETQYF
TRBD2 | - | TRBJ2-3 | TRBV4-1 | TGCGCCAGCAGCCGGGGAGGGCTGGTAGCGGAACGAGATACGCAGTATTTT | CASSRGGLVAERDTQYF
- | - | TRBJ1-5 | TRBV19 | TGTGCCACTGGATCAACGGGTAGCAATCAGCCCCAGCATTTT | CATGSTGSNQPQHF
TRBD1 | - | TRBJ1-3 | TRBV19 | TGTGCCAGTAGTTTGGACAGGGAAGGAAACACCATATATTTT | CASSLDREGNTIYF
- | few | TRBJ1-1 | TRBV7-9 | TGTTCCAGCAGCCCCCTTGAGACTGAAGCTTTCTTT | CSSSPLETEAFF
- | - | TRBJ2-2 | TRBV2 | TGTGCCAGCAGTGCCCAGGAGGCGGGCACCGGGGAGCTGCTTTTT | CASSAQEAGTGELLF
TRBD1 | - | TRBJ2-1 | TRBV2 | TGTGCCAGCACCCGGACAGGCTACAATGAGCAGTTCTTC | CASTRTGYNEQFF
TRBD2 | - | TRBJ2-1 | TRBV2 | TGTGCCAGCAGGAGACTAGCGGGGGGGCCCGGGGTACCGAATGAGCAGTTCTTC | CASRRLAGGPGVPNEQFF
- | - | TRBJ1-2 | TRBV21-1 | TGTGCCAGCAGCAAAGACGAAGAGACAGCCTCTAGGGGCTACACCTTC | CASSKDEETASRGYTF
- | - | TRBJ2-3 | TRBV29-1 | TGCAGCGTTGAGGGCTATACAGGGTCCACAGATACGCAGTATTTT | CSVEGYTGSTDTQYF
TRBD1 | - | TRBJ1-5 | TRBV29-1 | TGCAGCGTTCTACAGGGGCTAAATCAGCCCCAGCATTTT | CSVLQGLNQPQHF
- | - | TRBJ2-2 | TRBV10-3 | TGTGCCATCGCGGACACCGGGGAGCTGTTTTTT | CAIADTGELFF
- | - | TRBJ1-6 | TRBV5-1 | TGCGCCAGCAGCTCGGACATGACAGTTTCACCCCTCCACTTT | CASSSDMTVSPLHF
- | - | TRBJ1-1 | TRBV12-5 | TGTGCTAGTGGTTTGGCGGTGAACACTGAAGCTTTCTTT | CASGLAVNTEAFF
TRBD1 | - | TRBJ2-1 | TRBV7-9 | TGTGCCAGCAGCCCGACAGGGTCCTACAATGAGCAGTTCTTC | CASSPTGSYNEQFF
TRBD1 | - | TRBJ2-1 | TRBV6-5 | TGTGCCAGCACTTTGACAGGGGGGCCGTACAATGAGCAGTTCTTC | CASTLTGGPYNEQFF
TRBD2 | - | TRBJ2-1 | TRBV5-4 | TGTGCCAGCAGCTTGGTAACTAGCGGGGGGGCGTACAATGAGCAGTTCTTC | CASSLVTSGGAYNEQFF
TRBD2 | - | TRBJ2-7 | TRBV10-2 | TGCGCCAGCATACCGGGGGGGGCCTACGAGCAGTACTTC | CASIPGGAYEQYF
- | - | TRBJ2-2 | TRBV19 | TGTGCCAGTAGTTTGCCCCGCGAGGCGGGCACCGGGGAGCTGTTTTTT | CASSLPREAGTGELFF
- | - | TRBJ2-5 | TRBV7-2 | TGTGCCAGCAGCTCTACCGGGACAACCCAAGAGACCCAGTACTTC | CASSSTGTTQETQYF
- | few | TRBJ1-1 | TRBV27 | TGTGCCAGCAGTTTAGCGGGCTCTAACACTGAAGCTTTCTTT | CASSLAGSNTEAFF
- | - | TRBJ1-1 | TRBV9 | TGTGCCAGCAGCGCCGGGGGGGTCACTGAAGCTTTCTTT | CASSAGGVTEAFF
- | - | TRBJ1-4 | TRBV19 | TGTGCCAGTAGTATTACCCAGGCTGCAACTAATGAAAAACTGTTTTTT | CASSITQAATNEKLFF
- | - | TRBJ1-4 | TRBV19 | TGTGCCAGTACCGGTGACACCGCAACTAATGAAAAACTGTTTTTT | CASTGDTATNEKLFF
TRBD1 | few | TRBJ1-2 | TRBV19 | TGTGCCAGTAGTAGGGACAGATCATATGGCTACACCTTC | CASSRDRSYGYTF
- | - | TRBJ1-1 | TRBV11-2 | TGTGCCAGCACCCAAAATCCGGGGGTGGGAACTGAAGCTTTCTTT | CASTQNPGVGTEAFF
TRBD2 | - | TRBJ2-5 | TRBV2 | TGTGCCAGCACTGGGGGACTACAAGAGACCCAGTACTTC | CASTGGLQETQYF
TRBD1 | - | TRBJ1-1 | TRBV7-6 | TGTGCCAGCAGCTGGGGACAGGGGAACACTGAAGCTTTCTTT | CASSWGQGNTEAFF
- | - | TRBJ1-5 | TRBV5-8 | TGTGCCAGCAGCTTGGGCGGGGAAAGCAATCAGCCCCAGCATTTT | CASSLGGESNQPQHF
TRBD2 | once | TRBJ2-2 | TRBV7-2 | TGTGCCAGCAACACCGGGACTAGCGGGGCGGCCGGGGAGCTGTTTTTT | CASNTGTSGAAGELFF
TRBD2 | - | TRBJ2-1 | TRBV6-4 | TGTGCCAGCAGTGTTAGCGGGGATACCTACAATGAGCAGTTCTTC | CASSVSGDTYNEQFF
- | - | TRBJ2-2 | TRBV10-3 | TGTGCCATCCCGGGTTTCGCGAACACCGGGGAGCTGTTTTTT | CAIPGFANTGELFF
TRBD1 | - | TRBJ1-4 | TRBV19 | TGTGCCAGTAGTCCCTTTTTTAACAGGGGGCAGACTAATGAAAAACTGTTTTTT | CASSPFFNRGQTNEKLFF
- | once | TRBJ1-1 | TRBV4-1 | TGCGCCAGCAGCCAAACAGGGTGGAACACTGAAGCTTTCTTT | CASSQTGWNTEAFF
TRBD2 | - | TRBJ2-1 | TRBV10-2 | TGCGCCAGCAAGCGGGGGGGCTCCTACAATGAGCAGTTCTTC | CASKRGGSYNEQFF